The 21 T cell receptor beta chains below come from one sample, sequenced in a study of blood T cell repertoires in COVID-19. The data were produced by immunoSEQ multiplex PCR, yet TCRdb's version contains in-frame clones alone and is incomplete. The sample includes about 480,000 clones, roughly 90% of them seen just once. Sequenced: peripheral blood. The source of these receptors is a woman aged 25-40 years with acute or convalescent COVID-19.

The chain joins TRBV30 to TRBJ1-2; TRBD1 matches 7 bases. This CDR3 is 18 amino acids long. Trimming took 4 bases from V and 0 from J; bases not matched to a gene: 17. Germline values: CDR1 GTSNPN, CDR2 SVGIG (reference sequence). CDR3 region: CAWTSPTGQPKTNYGYTF. CDR3 in DNA: TGTGCCTGGACCTCCCCAACGGGACAGCCAAAAACTAACTATGGCTACACCTTC.

J is TRBJ2-5 and V is TRBV27, with D perhaps matching TRBD1 (5 bases). CDR1 MNHEY and CDR2 SMNVEV come from the germline V gene (reference sequence). This CDR3 region has 13 residues. Between the trimmed V and J ends, which lost 3 bases and 1 base, there was a span of 6 bases. DNA of the CDR3: TGTGCCAGCAGTTTGCAGGGCCAAGAGACCCAGTACTTC. This translates into CASSLQGQETQYF.

The chain carries TRBV12-5 and TRBJ2-2, with D tentatively TRBD1 (6 bases). CDR3 length equals 13 residues. Germline CDR1 is LGHNT and CDR2 is FRNRAP. V was clipped by 2 bases and J by 7 bases, with 8 bases between them. The CDR3 here is CASGLQGSGELFF. The CDR3 coding sequence is TGTGCTAGTGGTTTGCAGGGGAGCGGGGAGCTGTTTTTT.

This clone was detected a few times. Other DNA sequences in this sample translate to the same CDR3. The rearrangement uses TRBV5-1 and TRBJ2-1; TRBD2 matches at 11 bases. Trimming at V came to 3 bases and at J to 2 bases, leaving 1 base not matched to a gene. The CDR3 is 15 amino acids. Looked up from germline, CDR1 is SGHRS and CDR2 is YFSETQ. The CDR3 DNA sequence: TGCGCCAGCAGCTCACTAGCGGGGGCCTACAATGAGCAGTTCTTC. Translated: CASSSLAGAYNEQFF.

This chain uses TRBV3-1 (or the pseudogene TRBV3-2) with TRBJ2-3; 7 nucleotides agree with TRBD2. This CDR3 comprises 21 residues. V lost 0 bases and J lost 2; bases outside the gene matches: 20. Per the germline V gene, CDR1 is LGHDT and CDR2 is YNNKEL (reference sequence). Here the CDR3 reads CASSQEWSREERAGITDTQYF. In DNA, the CDR3 is TGTGCCAGCAGCCAAGAGTGGTCCCGGGAGGAGAGAGCGGGGATCACAGATACGCAGTATTTT.

The J gene is TRBJ1-1, the V gene TRBV30; unclear D gene. From germline, CDR1 is GTSNPN and CDR2 SVGIG (reference sequence). V lost 2 bases and J 4 bases, leaving 5 bases between the germline ends. This CDR3 spans 11 amino acids. CDR3 residues: CAWSNITEAFF. CDR3 DNA: TGTGCCTGGAGTAACATCACTGAAGCTTTCTTT.

The rearrangement joins TRBV19 to TRBJ2-1; D is perhaps TRBD1 (7 bases). With 6 bases removed from V and 4 bases from J, the gap between germline ends came to 10 bases. The CDR3 spans 13 residues. From germline, CDR1 is LNHDA and CDR2 SQIVND (reference sequence). For the CDR3, the DNA is TGTGCCAGTAGGGGGGGACAGTACAATGAGCAGTTCTTC. It encodes CASRGGQYNEQFF.

The rearrangement uses TRBV30 and TRBJ2-7; 9 bases match TRBD1. There are 13 residues in the CDR3. CDR1 is GTSNPN, CDR2 SVGIG, per germline (reference sequence). V gave up 0 bases and J gave up 12 bases; unmatched junction bases: 9. The CDR3 bases are TGTGCCTGGAGTGTACCAGGACAGGGGAAACGGTACTTC. This encodes CAWSVPGQGKRYF.

The J gene is TRBJ1-1, the V gene TRBV7-8; perhaps TRBD1 as D (6 bases). This CDR3 comprises 18 residues. V lost 5 bases, J lost 1 base, and 23 bases lay in between. Germline V gene lookup returns CDR1 SGHVS and CDR2 FQNEAQ. The CDR3 sequence: CASSRRTGTPSSNTEAFF. The CDR3 nucleotides are TGTGCCAGCAGCCGAAGGACCGGGACACCCTCTTCGAACACTGAAGCTTTCTTT. The full variable domain, its missing parts supplied by reference TRBV7-8 and TRBJ1-1, is GAGVSQSPRYKVAKRGQDVALRCDPISGHVSLFWYQQALGQGPEFLTYFQNEAQLDKSGLPSDRFFAERPEGSVSTLKIQRTQQEDSAVYLCASSRRTGTPSSNTEAFFGQGTRLTVV.

The rearrangement links TRBV10-1 to TRBJ1-1; 9 nucleotides match TRBD1. The CDR3 has 19 residues. Trimming cost V 0 bases and J 3 bases; bases outside gene matches: 14. Germline loops: CDR1 WNHNN, CDR2 SYGVQD (reference sequence). The CDR3 DNA is TGCGCCAGCAGTGAGTCGATAGCCGGACAGGGGATGTCCCACACTGAAGCTTTCTTT. This codes for CASSESIAGQGMSHTEAFF.

This clone was found once. J is TRBJ2-7 and V is TRBV28; TRBD2 might be the D (6 bases). The CDR3 has 16 residues. Germline CDR1 MDHEN, CDR2 SYDVKM. The V gene lost 1 base and the J gene lost 2 bases, with 15 bases spanning the gap. CDR3 in amino acids: CASSLSYGGSAYEQYF. In nucleotides, the CDR3 is TGTGCCAGCAGTTTATCGTACGGGGGATCGGCCTACGAGCAGTACTTC.

This clone came up once. V usage is TRBV27 and J usage is TRBJ1-5, with D hard to call. Germline V lookup: CDR1 MNHEY, CDR2 SMNVEV (reference sequence). CDR3 size: 18 residues. Between the trimmed V and J ends, which lost 3 bases and 1 base, there was a span of 19 bases. CDR3 loop: CASSLWAHEGISNQPQHF. The CDR3 region has the DNA TGTGCCAGCAGTTTGTGGGCCCACGAGGGTATAAGCAATCAGCCCCAGCATTTT.

The rearrangement joins TRBV28 to TRBJ2-7, with a possible D match to TRBD2 (6 bases). The CDR3 contains 13 residues. Between the trimmed V and J ends, which lost 7 bases and 0 bases, there was a span of 10 bases. CDR1 MDHEN and CDR2 SYDVKM come from the germline V gene. CDR3 DNA: TGTGCCAGCATGGAGGGATCCTCCTACGAGCAGTACTTC. The encoded protein is CASMEGSSYEQYF.

The chain links TRBV9 to TRBJ2-2; 10 positions match TRBD2. The CDR3 has 19 residues. Per germline, CDR1 SGDLS and CDR2 YYNGEE. Unmatched junction bases numbered 9, after V lost 0 bases and J lost 1 base. The CDR3 DNA reads as TGTGCCAGCAGCGTAGCGCCTAGCGGGGGCGATAGGAACACCGGGGAGCTGTTTTTT. As protein: CASSVAPSGGDRNTGELFF. Drawing the rest from reference TRBV9 and TRBJ2-2, the complete variable domain is DSGVTQTPKHLITATGQRVTLRCSPRSGDLSVYWYQQSLDQGLQFLIQYYNGEERAKGNILERFSAQQFPDLHSELNLSSLELGDSALYFCASSVAPSGGDRNTGELFFGEGSRLTVL.

The chain couples TRBV6-5 to TRBJ1-4; no definite D call. CDR1 MNHEY and CDR2 SVGAGI come from the germline V gene. The CDR3 runs to 15 residues. Trimming took 6 bases from V and 0 from J, leaving 11 bases between them. The CDR3 DNA reads as TGTGCCAGCAGCCCAACTACCGCAACTAATGAAAAACTGTTTTTT. It yields the protein CASSPTTATNEKLFF.

This clone occurred a few times. Other nucleotide sequences from this sample produce the same CDR3. This sequence joins TRBV3-1 (or the pseudogene TRBV3-2) and TRBJ1-1; D is uncertain. Germline V gene lookup returns CDR1 LGHDT and CDR2 YNNKEL (reference sequence). V was trimmed by 1 base and J by 1 base, leaving 4 bases between them. This CDR3 contains 13 residues. The CDR3 protein is CASSQVRNTEAFF. In DNA form, the CDR3 reads TGTGCCAGCAGCCAAGTTAGGAACACTGAAGCTTTCTTT.

The rearrangement uses TRBV7-9 and TRBJ1-4; 7 positions agree with TRBD1. Germline lookup yields CDR1 SEHNR and CDR2 FQNEAQ (reference sequence). V shed 3 bases and J 8 bases; nucleotides not matched to a gene: 12. The CDR3 totals 16 residues. CDR3 loop: CASSLRTGGMEEKLFF. The CDR3, as DNA: TGTGCCAGCAGCTTGAGGACAGGAGGGATGGAGGAAAAACTGTTTTTT.

The table lists this clone with a count of one. The V and J genes are TRBV3-1 (or the pseudogene TRBV3-2) and TRBJ2-2, with D perhaps matching TRBD1 (5 bases). CDR1 and CDR2 from the germline V gene are LGHDT and YNNKEL (reference sequence). V lost 3 bases to trimming and J lost 6 bases, with 14 bases between them. CDR3 length equals 15 residues. The CDR3 DNA is TGTGCCAGCAGCCATGAGACAGAAGGGGCCGGGGAGCTGTTTTTT. Encoded protein: CASSHETEGAGELFF.

Only one count was recorded for this clone. This chain uses TRBV30 with TRBJ1-6; perhaps TRBD1 as D (5 bases). Germline CDR1 reads GTSNPN; CDR2 reads SVGIG (reference sequence). V lost 2 bases and J lost 7, with 9 bases in between. This CDR3 spans 13 amino acids. CDR3 in DNA: TGTGCCTGGAGTACAGGACTAAATTCACCCCTCCACTTT. Protein sequence: CAWSTGLNSPLHF.

The chain combines TRBV11-1 with TRBJ2-5, with D perhaps TRBD2 (7 bases). The CDR3 totals 14 residues. Germline CDR1 reads SGHAT; CDR2 reads FQDESV (reference sequence). V lost 3 bases to trimming and J lost 2 bases, with 10 bases between them. CDR3 in DNA: TGTGCCAGCAGCTTGGGGGGGGCTCAAGAGACCCAGTACTTC. Translation gives CASSLGGAQETQYF.

This rearrangement joins TRBV11-3 to TRBJ2-7; 11 bases agree with TRBD2. CDR1 is SGHNT, CDR2 YENEEA, per germline. V lost 8 bases to trimming and J lost 3 bases; unmatched junction nucleotides: 12. CDR3 length: 16 residues. This CDR3 is CASPGTSGSFFYEQYF. In DNA form, the CDR3 reads TGTGCCAGCCCCGGGACTAGCGGAAGTTTTTTCTACGAGCAGTACTTC. Full variable domain (missing parts from reference TRBV11-3 and TRBJ2-7): EAGVVQSPRYKIIEKKQPVAFWCNPISGHNTLYWYLQNLGQGPELLIRYENEEAVDDSQLPKDRFSAERLKGVDSTLKIQPAELGDSAVYLCASPGTSGSFFYEQYFGPGTRLTVT.